This paragraph reports one TCR beta chain. Its antigen remains undetermined. No per-base quality is available; no much larger clone lies one base away. The CDR3 runs 14 amino acids, cysteine and phenylalanine included. The read is trimmed to its CDR3 DNA, 42 bases read in frame from base 1. Taken from the germline V gene, the CDR1 and CDR2 loops are SGHDT and YYEEEE. Trimming takes 2 bases off V and 7 bases off J; junction bases not matched to a gene: 7. The sample belongs to a study of T cell clones after liver transplantation (dated 2019 in TCRdb). With regard to the full study: The samples were obtained from ITN030ST, a randomized trial that attempted immunosuppression withdrawal within 2 years after liver transplantation. Donor-reactive T cell clones were identified by TCRbeta sequencing after a pre-transplant mixed lymphocyte reaction and then tracked in post-transplant blood. Third party-reactive TCRbeta sequences from pre-transplant MLRs were also identified as an antigen-independent comparator for donor-reactive sequences. Of the eight recipients, a few were HCV-positive, while the remaining recipients had been transplanted for non-autoimmune, non-viral indications. No induction therapy was given to the subjects, and standard immunosuppression was administered until randomization at 12-24 months post-transplant. Tolerance meant complete immunosuppression withdrawal for at least one year without liver enzymes rising beyond twice the upper limit of normal. Blood samples were collected pre-transplant, pre-randomization before withdrawal, and post-randomization after either full withdrawal or failed withdrawal. A cohort of 8 liver transplant recipients was studied, of whom 3 were classified as tolerant and 5 as non-tolerant.

Unstimulated PBMCs, after thawing, were stained for CD3, CD4 and CD8 and then FACS-sorted into CD3+CD4+ and CD3+CD8+ populations. All 8 studied subjects were randomized to withdrawal of immunosuppression. The Qiagen DNeasy Blood and Tissue Kit was used for isolation of genomic DNA. What the authors observed across the whole study: In 5 of 8 subjects, circulating donor-reactive CD4 TCRbeta sequences decreased significantly after transplant, regardless of tolerance or HCV status. Low numbers of available donor cells limited the measurable donor-reactive repertoire in a couple of subjects. Without allograft tissue specimens, donor-reactive T cells may have migrated into the graft rather than being deleted. A greater decline was seen for donor-reactive sequences than for third party-reactive sequences, suggesting partial antigen-specific deletion unrelated to withdrawal success. Once repertoire turnover was taken into account, donor-reactive detection showed a significant reduction for CD4 in 7 of 8 subjects and for CD8 in 8 of 8. The conclusions were considered preliminary, being limited by small, heterogeneous patient numbers and non-standardized post-transplant time points.

High-throughput TCRbeta CDR3 sequencing of frozen genomic DNA was performed by immunoSEQ, including PCR amplification, mapping, bias correction and internal controls. For the original study's pipeline: Only productive rearrangements were retained, and each unique TCRbeta sequence was defined by its CDR3 nucleotide sequence together with its V and J gene. A sequence counted as donor-reactive only if the sequence showed at least 5-fold expansion in CFSE-low cells compared with unstimulated pre-transplant cells and had a frequency of at least 0.01%. Minimum frequency thresholds were set for each subject based on the unstimulated sample with the lowest template count, ensuring at least 90% detection power. Jensen-Shannon divergence between the top 1000 TCRbeta sequences post-transplant and pre-transplant was used to measure repertoire turnover. Changes in detection of donor-reactive sequences were assessed with two-sided Fisher's exact tests. Sourced from immuneACCESS, this table was stored by TCRdb with only in-frame sequences that have V and J called. A share of the clones is absent; for the studies checked, an unresolved V gene accounts for under half, and the remainder has no known explanation. V and J calls and clone size follow that table, whereas D and trimming were derived from the DNA. The sample table records over 55,000 clones; approximately 70% of these occur just once. 2.8% of the sample is in the top ten clones.

The receptor comes from a human patient who received a liver transplant. Donor T cells from the graft may be present among the T cells after a transplant. The sequence is built from TRBV5-6 and TRBJ2-5; 8 bases in the junction line up with TRBD1. The material sequenced was CD4+ T cells from blood, taken at the roughly 16-month timepoint. At the DNA level, the sequence is TGTGCCAGCAGCTTCTCAAATACAGGGGGGACCCAGTACTTC. This is translated as CASSFSNTGGTQYF.